This T cell receptor beta chain was found in a study of blood T cell repertoires in COVID-19. In the study overall: COVID-19 samples, acute and convalescent, were from the United States, Italy and Spain. Nucleic acid was either cDNA or gDNA, and it came from T cells, B-cell-depleted T cells, or PBMCs.

The participants were between roughly 18 and 89 years old and came from about two dozen US areas. The assay was immunoSEQ multiplex PCR, and TCRdb's table has in-frame clones only and misses some. The table shows roughly 220,000 clones, with more than 80% occurring only once. This CDR3 contains 12 residues. Germline V gene lookup returns CDR1 SGHAT and CDR2 FQNNGV. V lost 5 bases to trimming and J lost 8 bases, with 12 bases between them. The sample taken for sequencing was PBMCs or T cells enriched from blood (not recorded which). The rearrangement joins TRBV11-2 to TRBJ1-2; D is undetermined. This clonotype was sampled from a woman aged 18-29 years in a cohort exposed to, infected with or recovered from COVID-19 (not recorded which). The CDR3 is CASSTPGGGYTF. For the CDR3, the DNA is TGTGCCAGCAGCACGCCAGGTGGAGGCTACACCTTC. Full variable domain (outside the CDR3, taken from reference TRBV11-2 and TRBJ1-2): EAGVAQSPRYKIIEKRQSVAFWCNPISGHATLYWYQQILGQGPKLLIQFQNNGVVDDSQLPKDRFSAERLKGVDSTLKIQPAKLEDSAVYLCASSTPGGGYTFGSGTRLTVV.